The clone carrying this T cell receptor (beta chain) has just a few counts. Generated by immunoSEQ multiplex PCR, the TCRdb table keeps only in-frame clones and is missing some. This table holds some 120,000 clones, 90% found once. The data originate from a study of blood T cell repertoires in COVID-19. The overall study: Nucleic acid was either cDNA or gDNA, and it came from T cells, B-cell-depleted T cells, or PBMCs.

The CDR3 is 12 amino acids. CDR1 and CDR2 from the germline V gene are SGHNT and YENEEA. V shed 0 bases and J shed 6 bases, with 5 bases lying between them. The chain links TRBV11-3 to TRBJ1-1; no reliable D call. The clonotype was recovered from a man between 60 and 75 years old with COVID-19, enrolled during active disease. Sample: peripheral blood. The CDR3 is CASSLESAEAFF. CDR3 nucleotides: TGTGCCAGCAGCTTAGAATCCGCTGAAGCTTTCTTT.